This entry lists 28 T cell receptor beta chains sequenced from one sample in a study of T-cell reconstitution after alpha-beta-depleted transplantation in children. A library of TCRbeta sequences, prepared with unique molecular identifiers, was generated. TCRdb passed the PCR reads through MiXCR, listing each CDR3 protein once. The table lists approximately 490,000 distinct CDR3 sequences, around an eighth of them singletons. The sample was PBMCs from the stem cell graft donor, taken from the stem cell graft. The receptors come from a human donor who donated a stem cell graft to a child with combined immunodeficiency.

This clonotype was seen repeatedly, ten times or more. The CDR3 sequence is CSALRVNTDTQYF. CDR3 nucleotide sequence: TGCAGCGCCCTCAGGGTCAACACAGATACGCAGTATTTT. This chain joins TRBV29-1 and TRBJ2-3; possible D gene TRBD1, 5 bases. The CDR3 sequence is 13 residues long. Trimming left V 7 bases short and J 2 bases short, with 13 bases between. Germline values: CDR1 SQVTM, CDR2 ANQGSEA.

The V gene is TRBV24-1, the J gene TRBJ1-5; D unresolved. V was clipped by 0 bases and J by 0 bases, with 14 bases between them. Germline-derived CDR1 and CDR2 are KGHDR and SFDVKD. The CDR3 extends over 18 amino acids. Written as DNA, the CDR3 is TGTGCCACCAGTGATTTGCGGGCGGATAAATTTAGCAATCAGCCCCAGCATTTT. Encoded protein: CATSDLRADKFSNQPQHF.

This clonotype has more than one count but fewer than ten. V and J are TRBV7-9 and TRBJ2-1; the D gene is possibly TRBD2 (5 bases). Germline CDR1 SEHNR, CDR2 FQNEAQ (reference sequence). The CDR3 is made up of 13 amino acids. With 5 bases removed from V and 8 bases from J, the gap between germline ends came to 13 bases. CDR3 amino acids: CASSLTSADEQFF. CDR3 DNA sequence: TGTGCCAGCAGCCTTACTAGTGCCGATGAGCAGTTCTTC.

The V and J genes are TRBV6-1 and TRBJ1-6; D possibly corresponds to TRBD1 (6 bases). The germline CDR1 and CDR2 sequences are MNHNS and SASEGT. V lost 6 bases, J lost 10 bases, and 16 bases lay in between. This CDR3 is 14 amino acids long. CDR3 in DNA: TGTGCCAGCAGCCTACGGGGGGCGGAGTCACCCCTCCACTTT. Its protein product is CASSLRGAESPLHF.

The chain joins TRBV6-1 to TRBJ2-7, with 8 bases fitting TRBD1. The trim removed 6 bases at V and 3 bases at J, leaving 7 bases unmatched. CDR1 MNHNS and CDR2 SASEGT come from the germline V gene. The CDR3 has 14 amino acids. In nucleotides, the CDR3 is TGTGCCAGCAGACGACAGGGGAGCGACTACGAGCAGTACTTC. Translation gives CASRRQGSDYEQYF.

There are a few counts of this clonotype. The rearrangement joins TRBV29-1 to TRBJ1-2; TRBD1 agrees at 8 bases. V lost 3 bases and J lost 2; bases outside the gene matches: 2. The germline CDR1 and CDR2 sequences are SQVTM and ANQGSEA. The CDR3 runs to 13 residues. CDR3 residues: CSVETGANYGYTF. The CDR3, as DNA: TGCAGCGTTGAGACAGGGGCCAACTATGGCTACACCTTC.

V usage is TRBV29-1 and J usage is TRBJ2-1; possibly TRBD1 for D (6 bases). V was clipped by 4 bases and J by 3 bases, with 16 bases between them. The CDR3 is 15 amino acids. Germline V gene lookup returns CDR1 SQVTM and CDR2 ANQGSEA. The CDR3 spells CSVAGDGPLYNEQFF. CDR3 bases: TGCAGCGTTGCAGGGGACGGGCCACTCTACAATGAGCAGTTCTTC.

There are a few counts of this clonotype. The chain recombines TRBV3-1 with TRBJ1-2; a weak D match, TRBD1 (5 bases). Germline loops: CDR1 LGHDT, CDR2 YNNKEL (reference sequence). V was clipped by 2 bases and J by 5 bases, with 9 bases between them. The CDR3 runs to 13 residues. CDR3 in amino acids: CASSQLGQYGYTF. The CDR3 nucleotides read TGTGCCAGCAGCCAACTAGGACAATATGGCTACACCTTC.

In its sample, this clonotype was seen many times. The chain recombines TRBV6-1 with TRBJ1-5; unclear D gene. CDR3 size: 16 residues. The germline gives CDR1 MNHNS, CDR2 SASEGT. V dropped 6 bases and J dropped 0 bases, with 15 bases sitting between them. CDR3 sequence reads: CASRRLRQASNQPQHF. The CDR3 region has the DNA TGTGCCAGCAGACGCCTGAGACAAGCTAGCAATCAGCCCCAGCATTTT.

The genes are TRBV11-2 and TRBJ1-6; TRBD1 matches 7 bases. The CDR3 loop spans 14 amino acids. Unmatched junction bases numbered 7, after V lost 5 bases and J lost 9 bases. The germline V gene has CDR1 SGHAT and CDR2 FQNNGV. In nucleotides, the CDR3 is TGTGCCAGCAGCCACGGGACAGCCGTTTCACCCCTCCACTTT. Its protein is CASSHGTAVSPLHF.

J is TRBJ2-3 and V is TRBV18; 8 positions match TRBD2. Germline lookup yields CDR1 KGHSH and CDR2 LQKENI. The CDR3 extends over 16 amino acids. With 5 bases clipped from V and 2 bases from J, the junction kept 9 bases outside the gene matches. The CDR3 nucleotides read TGTGCCAGCTCAACGGGGAGCGGGAGAGACACAGATACGCAGTATTTT. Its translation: CASSTGSGRDTDTQYF.

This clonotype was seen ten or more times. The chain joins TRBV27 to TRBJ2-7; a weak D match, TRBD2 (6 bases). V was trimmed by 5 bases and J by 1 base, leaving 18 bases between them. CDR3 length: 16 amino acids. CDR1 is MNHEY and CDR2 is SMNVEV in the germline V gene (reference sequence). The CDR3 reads CASSRARASESYEQYF. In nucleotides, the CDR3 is TGTGCCAGCAGTCGAGCCCGGGCTAGCGAATCCTACGAGCAGTACTTC.

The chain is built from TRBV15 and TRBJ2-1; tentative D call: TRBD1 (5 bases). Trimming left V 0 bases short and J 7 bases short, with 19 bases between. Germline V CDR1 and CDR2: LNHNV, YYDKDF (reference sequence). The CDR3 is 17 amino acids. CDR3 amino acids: CATSRDLRGISINEQFF. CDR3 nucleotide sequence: TGTGCCACCAGCAGAGATCTAAGGGGCATAAGTATTAATGAGCAGTTCTTC.

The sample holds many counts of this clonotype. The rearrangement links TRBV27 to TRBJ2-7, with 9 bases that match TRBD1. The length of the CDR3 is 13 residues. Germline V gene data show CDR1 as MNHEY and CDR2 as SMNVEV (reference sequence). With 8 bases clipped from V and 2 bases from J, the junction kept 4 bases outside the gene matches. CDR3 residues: CASRRDRAYEQYF. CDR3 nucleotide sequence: TGTGCCAGCCGTAGGGACAGGGCCTACGAGCAGTACTTC.

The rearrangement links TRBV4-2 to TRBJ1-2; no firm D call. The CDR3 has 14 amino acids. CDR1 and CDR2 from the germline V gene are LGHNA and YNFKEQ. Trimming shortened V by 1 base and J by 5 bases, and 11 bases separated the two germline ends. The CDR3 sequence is CASSQGLGRYGYTF. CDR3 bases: TGTGCCAGCAGCCAAGGGCTGGGGAGGTATGGCTACACCTTC.

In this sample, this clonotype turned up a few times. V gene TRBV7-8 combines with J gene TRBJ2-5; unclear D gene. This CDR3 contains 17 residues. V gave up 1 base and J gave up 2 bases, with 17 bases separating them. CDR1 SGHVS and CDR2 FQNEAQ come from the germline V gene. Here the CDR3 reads CASSLVRWRPSQETQYF. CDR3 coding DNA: TGTGCCAGCAGCTTAGTTCGGTGGCGGCCCTCACAAGAGACCCAGTACTTC.

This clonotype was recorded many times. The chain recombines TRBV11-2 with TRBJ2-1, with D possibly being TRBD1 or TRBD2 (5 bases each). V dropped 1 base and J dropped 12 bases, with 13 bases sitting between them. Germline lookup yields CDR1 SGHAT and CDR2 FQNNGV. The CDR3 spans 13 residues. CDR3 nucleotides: TGTGCCAGCAGCTTAGCTGGGGCCGAGGGGCAGTTCTTC. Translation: CASSLAGAEGQFF.

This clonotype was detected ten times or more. CDR3 sequence: CASSLDGGEQFF. In DNA form, the CDR3 reads TGTGCCAGCAGCTTAGATGGGGGCGAGCAGTTCTTC. This chain joins TRBV7-9 and TRBJ2-1; D possibly corresponds to TRBD1 (6 bases). There are 12 residues in the CDR3. Germline V lookup: CDR1 SEHNR, CDR2 FQNEAQ (reference sequence). Trimming cost V 1 base and J 10 bases, with 8 bases left between them. The complete variable domain, with remaining parts taken from reference TRBV7-9 and TRBJ2-1, reads DTGVSQNPRHKITKRGQNVTFRCDPISEHNRLYWYRQTLGQGPEFLTYFQNEAQLEKSRLLSDRFSAERPKGSFSTLEIQRTEQGDSAMYLCASSLDGGEQFFGPGTRLTVL.

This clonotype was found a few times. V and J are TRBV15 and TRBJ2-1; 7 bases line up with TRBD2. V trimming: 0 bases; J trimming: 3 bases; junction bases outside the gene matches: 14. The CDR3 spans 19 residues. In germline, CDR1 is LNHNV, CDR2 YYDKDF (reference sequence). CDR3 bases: TGTGCCACCAGCAGAGATCTGGGAATGGCCGGGAGGAACTACAATGAGCAGTTCTTC. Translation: CATSRDLGMAGRNYNEQFF.

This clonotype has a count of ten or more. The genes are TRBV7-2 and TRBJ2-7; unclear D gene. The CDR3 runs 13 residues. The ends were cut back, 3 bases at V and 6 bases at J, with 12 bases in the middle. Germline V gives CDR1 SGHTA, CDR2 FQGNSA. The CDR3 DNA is TGTGCCAGCAGCTTCGGGTTGGTTCGCGAGCAGTACTTC. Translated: CASSFGLVREQYF. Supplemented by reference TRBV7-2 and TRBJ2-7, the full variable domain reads GAGVSQSPSNKVTEKGKDVELRCDPISGHTALYWYRQSLGQGLEFLIYFQGNSAPDKSGLPSDRFSAERTGGSVSTLTIQRTQQEDSAVYLCASSFGLVREQYFGPGTRLTVT.

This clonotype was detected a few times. Written as DNA, the CDR3 is TGTGCCAGCAGTTACGACAGGGGGAGTGACTGGGGAGAGGGGAATGAGCAGTTCTTC. Its protein product is CASSYDRGSDWGEGNEQFF. V is TRBV6-2 or TRBV6-3 and J is TRBJ2-1; 9 nucleotides line up with TRBD1. CDR3 size: 19 residues. J was trimmed by 7 bases and V by 2 bases; bases with no gene match: 18. Germline values: CDR1 MNHEY, CDR2 SVGEGT.

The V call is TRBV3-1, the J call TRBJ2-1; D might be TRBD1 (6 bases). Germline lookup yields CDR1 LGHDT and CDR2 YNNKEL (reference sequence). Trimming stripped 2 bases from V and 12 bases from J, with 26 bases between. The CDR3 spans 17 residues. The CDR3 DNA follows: TGTGCCAGCAGCCAAAGACAGGCTACCCCAAAACCCCTTACGCAGTTCTTC. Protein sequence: CASSQRQATPKPLTQFF.

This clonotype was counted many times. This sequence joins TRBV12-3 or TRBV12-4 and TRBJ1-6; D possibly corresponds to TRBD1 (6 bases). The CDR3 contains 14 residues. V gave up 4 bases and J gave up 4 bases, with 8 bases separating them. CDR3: CASSSTGYNSPLHF. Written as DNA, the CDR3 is TGTGCCAGCAGTTCTACAGGGTATAATTCACCCCTCCACTTT.

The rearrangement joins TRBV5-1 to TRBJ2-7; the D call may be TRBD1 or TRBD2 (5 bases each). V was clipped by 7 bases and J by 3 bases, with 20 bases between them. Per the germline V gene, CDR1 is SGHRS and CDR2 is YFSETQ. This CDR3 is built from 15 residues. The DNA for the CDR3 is TGCGCCAGCCTTTCGTCCGGGGCCAGGAACTACGAGCAGTACTTC. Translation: CASLSSGARNYEQYF.

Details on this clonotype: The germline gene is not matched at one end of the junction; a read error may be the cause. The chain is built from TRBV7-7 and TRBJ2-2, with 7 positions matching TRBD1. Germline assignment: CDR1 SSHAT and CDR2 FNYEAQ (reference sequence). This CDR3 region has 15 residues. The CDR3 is CASSSRTGNTGELFF. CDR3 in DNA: TGTGCTAGCAGCTCCCGGACAGGGAACACCGGGGAGCTGTTTTTT.

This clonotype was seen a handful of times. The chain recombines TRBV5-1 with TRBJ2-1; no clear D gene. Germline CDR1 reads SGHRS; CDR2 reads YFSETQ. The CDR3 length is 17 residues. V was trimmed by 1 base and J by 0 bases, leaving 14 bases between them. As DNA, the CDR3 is TGCGCCAGCAGCTTGCGTCCACCCCTGAGCTCCTACAATGAGCAGTTCTTC. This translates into CASSLRPPLSSYNEQFF.

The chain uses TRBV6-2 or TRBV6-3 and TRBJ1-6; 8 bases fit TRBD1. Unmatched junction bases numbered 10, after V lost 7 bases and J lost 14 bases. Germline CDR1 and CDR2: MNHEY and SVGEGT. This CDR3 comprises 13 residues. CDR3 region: CASTRQGKGTLHF. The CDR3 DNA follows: TGTGCCAGCACCCGACAGGGGAAGGGCACCCTCCACTTT.

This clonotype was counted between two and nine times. The CDR3 sequence: CASSGRENNEQFF. CDR3 nucleotide sequence: TGTGCCAGCAGCGGCAGGGAGAACAATGAGCAGTTCTTC. This chain uses TRBV9 with TRBJ2-1; D could derive from TRBD1 or TRBD2 (5 bases each). This CDR3 region has 13 residues. Germline CDR1 is SGDLS and CDR2 is YYNGEE. The V end lost 3 bases, the J end lost 5 bases, and 9 bases lay between the germline ends.